This section outlines one TCR beta chain sequence together with its context. The record originates from a study of blood T cell repertoires in COVID-19. Study context: The United States, Italy and Spain were the sources of the acute and convalescent COVID-19 samples.

Recruited during active infection, patients (from Seattle) were subsequently followed longitudinally. The authors' processing: Using reference gene primer amplification, nucleated cell counts were estimated. The method was immunoSEQ multiplex PCR; TCRdb's version includes in-frame clones alone and lacks a portion of them. The V and J calls and clone size come from that table; D and trimming were worked out from the DNA. The sample gives tens of thousands of clones, approximately 91% of which show up once; 4.5% to 5.5% is in the top ten. The CDR3 consists of 16 residues. J gave up 1 base and V 3 bases, and 2 bases lay outside the gene matches. The germline V gene has CDR1 MDHEN and CDR2 SYDVKM.

This sequence joins TRBV28 and TRBJ2-2, with TRBD2 matching 10 bases. The sequence came from a man aged 60 to 75 with COVID-19, enrolled during active disease. Input material: peripheral blood. The CDR3 bases are TGTGCCAGCAGTTTTTCTAGCGGGAGGAACACCGGGGAGCTGTTTTTT. Translated: CASSFSSGRNTGELFF.